This TCR beta chain appears in the sequencing data of a study of spatial heterogeneity in lung cancer. This clonotype was picked up a small number of times. V was shortened by 6 bases and J by 0 bases, with 13 bases between the two germline ends. The CDR3 contains 15 residues. The library protocol tagged each TCR cDNA with a unique molecular identifier. From the 5' RACE reads, TCRdb called clonotypes with MiXCR, one entry per CDR3 protein. The sample shows 90,000 to 95,000 distinct CDR3 sequences, 10% to 15% of them seen only once. Described time point: sample taken at primary tumor resection. Untreated early-stage non-small cell lung cancer patients, about 70 in total, were the donors.

This TCR was recovered from a male donor with early-stage non-small cell lung cancer. The input for sequencing was PBMCs, taken at surgery. The chain joins TRBV12-3 or TRBV12-4 to TRBJ2-3; D may be TRBD2 (5 bases). CDR3 in DNA: TGTGCCAGCAGCCCGGAGGCAGTTAGCACAGATACGCAGTATTTT. As protein: CASSPEAVSTDTQYF.